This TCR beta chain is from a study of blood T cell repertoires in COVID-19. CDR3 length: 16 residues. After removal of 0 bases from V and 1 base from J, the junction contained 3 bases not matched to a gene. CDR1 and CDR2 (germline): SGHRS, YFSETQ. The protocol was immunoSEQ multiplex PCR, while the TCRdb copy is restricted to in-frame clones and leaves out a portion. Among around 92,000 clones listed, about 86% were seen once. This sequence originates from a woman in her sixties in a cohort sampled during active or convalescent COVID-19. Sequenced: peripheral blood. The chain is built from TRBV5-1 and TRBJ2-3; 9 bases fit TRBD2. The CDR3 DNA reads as TGCGCCAGCAGCTTGGGAGCGGGGGGCCGCACAGATACGCAGTATTTT. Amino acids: CASSLGAGGRTDTQYF.